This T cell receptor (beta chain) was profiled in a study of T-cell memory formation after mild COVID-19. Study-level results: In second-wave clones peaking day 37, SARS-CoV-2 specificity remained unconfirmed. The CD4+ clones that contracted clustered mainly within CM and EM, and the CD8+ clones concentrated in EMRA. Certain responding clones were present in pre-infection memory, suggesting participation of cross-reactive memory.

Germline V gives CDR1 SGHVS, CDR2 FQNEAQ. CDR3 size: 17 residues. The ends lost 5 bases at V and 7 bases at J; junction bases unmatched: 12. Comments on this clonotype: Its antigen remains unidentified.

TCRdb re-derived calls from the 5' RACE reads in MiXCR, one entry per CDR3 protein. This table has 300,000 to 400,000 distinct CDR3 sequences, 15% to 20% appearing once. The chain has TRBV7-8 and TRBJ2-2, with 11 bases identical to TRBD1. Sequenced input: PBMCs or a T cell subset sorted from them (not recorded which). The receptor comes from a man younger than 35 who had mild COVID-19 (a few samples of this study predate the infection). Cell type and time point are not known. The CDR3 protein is CASSTFEDRGQSGELFF. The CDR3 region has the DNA TGTGCCAGCAGCACCTTCGAGGACAGGGGGCAAAGCGGGGAGCTGTTTTTT. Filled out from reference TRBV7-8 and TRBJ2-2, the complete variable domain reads GAGVSQSPRYKVAKRGQDVALRCDPISGHVSLFWYQQALGQGPEFLTYFQNEAQLDKSGLPSDRFFAERPEGSVSTLKIQRTQQEDSAVYLCASSTFEDRGQSGELFFGEGSRLTVL.